This T cell receptor (beta chain) was captured in a study of T cells in Graves' hyperthyroidism and ophthalmopathy. Findings of the study overall: Separation of ophthalmopathy from stable hyperthyroidism was achieved by a 13 V-J model.

This clonotype was detected many times. Its antigen is not known. Amplification targeted TCR beta CDR3 regions from RNA transcripts. Researchers ran a first-round RT-PCR on the TCR CDR3 using the HTBI primer set. TCRdb recomputed calls from the multiplex PCR reads with MiXCR, one row per CDR3 protein. This table holds some 510,000 distinct CDR3 sequences, around 45% found once. Germline values: CDR1 SGHVS, CDR2 FQNEAQ. V shed 2 bases, J shed 7 bases, and the junction held 2 bases outside the gene matches. The CDR3 has 14 residues. Graves' hyperthyroidism without ophthalmopathy progression within 18 months was termed stable. Newly diagnosed hyperthyroidism, duration under 2 months, in patients aged 18 to 65.

The rearrangement joins TRBV7-8 to TRBJ1-6; TRBD1 agrees at 7 bases. The sample was peripheral blood or thyroid tissue (not recorded which). The receptor was derived from a woman under 30 with Graves' hyperthyroidism. CDR3 coding DNA: TGTGCCAGCAGCTTACCCAGGGGGAATTCACCCCTCCACTTT. Translation gives CASSLPRGNSPLHF.